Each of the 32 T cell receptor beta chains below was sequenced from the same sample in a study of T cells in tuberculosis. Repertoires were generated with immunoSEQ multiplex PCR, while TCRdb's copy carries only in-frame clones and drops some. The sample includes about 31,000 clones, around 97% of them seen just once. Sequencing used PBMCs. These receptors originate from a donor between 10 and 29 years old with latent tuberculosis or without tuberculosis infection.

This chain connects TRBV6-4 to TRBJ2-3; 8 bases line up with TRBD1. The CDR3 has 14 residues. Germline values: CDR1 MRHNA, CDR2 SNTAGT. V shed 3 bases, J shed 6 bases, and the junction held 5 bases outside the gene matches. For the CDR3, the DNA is TGTGCCAGCAGTGAGCAGGGGGCGCGGGATACGCAGTATTTT. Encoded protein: CASSEQGARDTQYF.

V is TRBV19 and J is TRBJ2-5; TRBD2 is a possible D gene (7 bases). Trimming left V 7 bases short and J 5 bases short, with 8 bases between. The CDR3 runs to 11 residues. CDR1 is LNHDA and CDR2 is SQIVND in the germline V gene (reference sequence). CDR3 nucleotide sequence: TGTGCCAGTAAGGGGGGGGAGACCCAGTACTTC. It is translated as CASKGGETQYF.

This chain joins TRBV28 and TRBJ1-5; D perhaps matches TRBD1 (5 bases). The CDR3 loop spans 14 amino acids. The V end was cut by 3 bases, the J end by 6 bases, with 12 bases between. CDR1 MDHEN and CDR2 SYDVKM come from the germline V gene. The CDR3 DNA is TGTGCCAGCAGTTTTTGGCAGGGTGGTCAGCCCCAGCATTTT. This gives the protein CASSFWQGGQPQHF.

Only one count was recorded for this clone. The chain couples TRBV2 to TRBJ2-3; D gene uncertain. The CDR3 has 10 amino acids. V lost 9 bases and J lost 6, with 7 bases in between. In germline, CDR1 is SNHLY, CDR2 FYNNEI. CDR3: CARVQDTQYF. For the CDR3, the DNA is TGTGCCAGAGTCCAGGATACGCAGTATTTT.

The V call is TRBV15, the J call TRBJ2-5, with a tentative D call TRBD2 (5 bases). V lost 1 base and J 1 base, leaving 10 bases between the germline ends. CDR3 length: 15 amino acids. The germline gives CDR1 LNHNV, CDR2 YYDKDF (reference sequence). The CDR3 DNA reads TGTGCCACCAGCAGAGGAGTCCGGGGCCAAGAGACCCAGTACTTC. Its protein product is CATSRGVRGQETQYF. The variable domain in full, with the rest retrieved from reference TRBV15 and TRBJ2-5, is DAMVIQNPRYQVTQFGKPVTLSCSQTLNHNVMYWYQQKSSQAPKLLFHYYDKDFNNEADTPDNFQSRRPNTSFCFLDIRSPGLGDTAMYLCATSRGVRGQETQYFGPGTRLLVL.

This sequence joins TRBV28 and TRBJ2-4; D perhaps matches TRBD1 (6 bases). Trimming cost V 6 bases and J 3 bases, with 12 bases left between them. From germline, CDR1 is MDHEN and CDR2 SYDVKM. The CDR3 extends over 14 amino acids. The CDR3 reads CASRRTVGKNIQYF. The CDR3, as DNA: TGTGCCAGCAGGAGGACAGTTGGCAAAAACATTCAGTACTTC.

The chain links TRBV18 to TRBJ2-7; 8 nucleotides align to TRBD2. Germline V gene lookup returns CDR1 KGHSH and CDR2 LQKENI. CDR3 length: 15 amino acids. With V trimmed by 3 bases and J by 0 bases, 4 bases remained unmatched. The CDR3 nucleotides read TGTGCCAGCTCACCGCCGGGACTAGTCTCCTACGAGCAGTACTTC. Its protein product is CASSPPGLVSYEQYF.

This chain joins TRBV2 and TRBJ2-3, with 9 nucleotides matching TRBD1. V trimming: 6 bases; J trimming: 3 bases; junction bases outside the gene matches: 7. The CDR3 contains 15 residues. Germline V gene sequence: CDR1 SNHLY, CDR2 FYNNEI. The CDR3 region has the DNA TGTGCCAGCAGGATGACAGGGGGAGGGACAGATACGCAGTATTTT. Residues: CASRMTGGGTDTQYF. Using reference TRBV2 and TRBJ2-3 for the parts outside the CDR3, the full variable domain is EPEVTQTPSHQVTQMGQEVILRCVPISNHLYFYWYRQILGQKVEFLVSFYNNEISEKSEIFDDQFSVERPDGSNFTLKIRSTKLEDSAMYFCASRMTGGGTDTQYFGPGTRLTVL.

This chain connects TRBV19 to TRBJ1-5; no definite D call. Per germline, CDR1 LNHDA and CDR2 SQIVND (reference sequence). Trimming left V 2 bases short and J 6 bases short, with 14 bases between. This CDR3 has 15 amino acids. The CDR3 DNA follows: TGTGCCAGTAGTATATTTCGGGGTCAGAGTCAGCCCCAGCATTTT. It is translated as CASSIFRGQSQPQHF. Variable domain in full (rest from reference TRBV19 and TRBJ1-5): DGGITQSPKYLFRKEGQNVTLSCEQNLNHDAMYWYRQDPGQGLRLIYYSQIVNDFQKGDIAEGYSVSREKKESFPLTVTSAQKNPTAFYLCASSIFRGQSQPQHFGDGTRLSIL.

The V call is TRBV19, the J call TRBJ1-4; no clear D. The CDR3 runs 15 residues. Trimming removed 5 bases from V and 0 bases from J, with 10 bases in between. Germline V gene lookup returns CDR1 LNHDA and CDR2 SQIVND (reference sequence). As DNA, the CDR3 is TGTGCCAGTAGTTTTTCCAGTGCAACTAATGAAAAACTGTTTTTT. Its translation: CASSFSSATNEKLFF.

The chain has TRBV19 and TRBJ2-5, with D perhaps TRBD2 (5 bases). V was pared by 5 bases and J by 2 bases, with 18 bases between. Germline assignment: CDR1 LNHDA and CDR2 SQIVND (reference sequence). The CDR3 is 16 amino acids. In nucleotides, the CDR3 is TGTGCCAGTAGTTTGGAACTAGGGTCCTTACAAGAGACCCAGTACTTC. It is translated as CASSLELGSLQETQYF.

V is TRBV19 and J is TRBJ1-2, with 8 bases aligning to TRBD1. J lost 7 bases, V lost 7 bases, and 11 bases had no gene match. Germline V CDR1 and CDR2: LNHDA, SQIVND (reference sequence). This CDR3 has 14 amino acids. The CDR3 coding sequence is TGTGCCAGTATGCGGGGCAGGGGGCCTGGTGGCTACACCTTC. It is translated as CASMRGRGPGGYTF.

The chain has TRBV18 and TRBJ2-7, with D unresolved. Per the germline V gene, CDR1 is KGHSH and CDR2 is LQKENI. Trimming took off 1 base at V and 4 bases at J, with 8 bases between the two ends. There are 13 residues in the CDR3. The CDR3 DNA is TGTGCCAGCTCACCACGGTCGGAGTACGAGCAGTACTTC. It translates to CASSPRSEYEQYF.

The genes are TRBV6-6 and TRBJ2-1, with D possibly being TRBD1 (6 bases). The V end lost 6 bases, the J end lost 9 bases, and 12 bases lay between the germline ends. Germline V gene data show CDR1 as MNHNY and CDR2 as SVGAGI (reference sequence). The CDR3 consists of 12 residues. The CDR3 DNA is TGTGCCAGCAGGGATCAGGGGACTGAGCAGTTCTTC. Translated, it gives CASRDQGTEQFF.

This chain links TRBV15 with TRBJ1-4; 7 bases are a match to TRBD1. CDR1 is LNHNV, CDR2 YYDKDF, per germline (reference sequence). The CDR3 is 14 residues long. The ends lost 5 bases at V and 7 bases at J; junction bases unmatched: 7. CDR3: CATSVTGSAEKLFF. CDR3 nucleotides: TGTGCCACCAGCGTGACAGGGTCTGCTGAAAAACTGTTTTTT.

The DNA for the CDR3 is TGTGCCAGCAGCCTAGGACAGGCCAAGGAGCAGTTCTTC. It yields the protein CASSLGQAKEQFF. The V call is TRBV5-4, the J call TRBJ2-1; 7 bases are a match to TRBD1. Germline V lookup: CDR1 SGHNT, CDR2 YYREEE (reference sequence). This CDR3 has 13 amino acids. Trimming removed 4 bases from V and 10 bases from J; junction bases left unmatched: 8. Combining the CDR3 with reference TRBV5-4 and TRBJ2-1 gives the whole variable domain ETGVTQSPTHLIKTRGQQVTLRCSSQSGHNTVSWYQQALGQGPQFIFQYYREEENGRGNFPPRFSGLQFPNYSSELNVNALELDDSALYLCASSLGQAKEQFFGPGTRLTVL.

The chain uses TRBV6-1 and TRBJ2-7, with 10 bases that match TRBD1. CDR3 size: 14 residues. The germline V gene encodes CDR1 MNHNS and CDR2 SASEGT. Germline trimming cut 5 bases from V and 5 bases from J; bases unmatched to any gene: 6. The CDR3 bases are TGTGCCAGCAGTCCGCGACAGGGGGCGCACGAGCAGTACTTC. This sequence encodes CASSPRQGAHEQYF.

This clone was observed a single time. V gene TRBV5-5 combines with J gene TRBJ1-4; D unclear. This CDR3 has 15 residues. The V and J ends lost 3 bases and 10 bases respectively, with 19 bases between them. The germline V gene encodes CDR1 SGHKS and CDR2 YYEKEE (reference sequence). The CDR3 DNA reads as TGTGCCAGCAGCTCCGGCGGGTGGTATGGCGGAAAACTGTTTTTT. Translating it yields CASSSGGWYGGKLFF.

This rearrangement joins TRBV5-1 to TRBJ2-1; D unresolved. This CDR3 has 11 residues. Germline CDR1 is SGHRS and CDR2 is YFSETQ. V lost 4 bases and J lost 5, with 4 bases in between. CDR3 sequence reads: CASSPNNEQFF. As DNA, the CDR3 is TGCGCCAGCAGCCCCAACAATGAGCAGTTCTTC.

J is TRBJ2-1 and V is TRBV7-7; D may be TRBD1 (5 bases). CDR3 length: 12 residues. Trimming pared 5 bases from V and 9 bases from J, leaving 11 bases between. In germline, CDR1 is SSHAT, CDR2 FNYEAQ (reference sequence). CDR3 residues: CASSRGQGEQFF. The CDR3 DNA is TGTGCCAGCAGCAGGGGCCAGGGTGAGCAGTTCTTC.

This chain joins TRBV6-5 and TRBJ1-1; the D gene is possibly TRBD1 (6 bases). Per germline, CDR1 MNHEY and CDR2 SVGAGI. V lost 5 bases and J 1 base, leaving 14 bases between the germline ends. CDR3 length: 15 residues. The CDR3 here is CASSGQYGQNTEAFF. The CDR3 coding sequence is TGTGCCAGCAGTGGACAGTACGGGCAGAACACTGAAGCTTTCTTT.

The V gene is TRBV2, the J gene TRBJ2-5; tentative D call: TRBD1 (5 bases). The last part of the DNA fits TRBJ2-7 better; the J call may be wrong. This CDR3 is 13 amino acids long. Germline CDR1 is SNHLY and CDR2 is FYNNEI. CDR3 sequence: CASSDGHSYEQYF. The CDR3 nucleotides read TGTGCCAGCAGTGACGGACACTCCTACGAGCAGTACTTC.

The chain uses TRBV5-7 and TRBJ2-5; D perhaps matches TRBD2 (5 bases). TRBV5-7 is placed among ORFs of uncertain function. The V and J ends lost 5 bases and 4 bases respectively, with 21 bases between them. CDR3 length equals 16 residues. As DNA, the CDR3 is TGTGCCAGCAGTATGGAGGTCCCTCTGATGGGAGAGACCCAGTACTTC. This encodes CASSMEVPLMGETQYF.

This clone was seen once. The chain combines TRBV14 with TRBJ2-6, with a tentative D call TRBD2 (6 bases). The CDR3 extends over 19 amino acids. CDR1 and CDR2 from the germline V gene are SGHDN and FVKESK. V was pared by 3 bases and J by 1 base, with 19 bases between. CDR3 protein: CASSHNKDGGESGANVLTF. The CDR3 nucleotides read TGTGCCAGCAGCCATAATAAAGATGGCGGGGAATCTGGGGCCAACGTCCTGACTTTC.

The CDR3 sequence: CASSEGTSVDEQYF. CDR3 DNA: TGTGCCAGCAGTGAAGGGACTAGCGTGGACGAGCAGTACTTC. The chain links TRBV2 to TRBJ2-7; 9 bases align to TRBD2. The CDR3 extends over 14 amino acids. J lost 5 bases, V lost 1 base, and 3 bases had no gene match. From germline, CDR1 is SNHLY and CDR2 FYNNEI.

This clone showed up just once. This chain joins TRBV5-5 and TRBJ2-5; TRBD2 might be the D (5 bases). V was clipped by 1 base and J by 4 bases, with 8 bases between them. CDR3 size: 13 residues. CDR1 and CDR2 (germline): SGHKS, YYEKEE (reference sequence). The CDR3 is CASSLYAGETQYF. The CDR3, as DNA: TGTGCCAGCAGCTTGTATGCGGGAGAGACCCAGTACTTC.

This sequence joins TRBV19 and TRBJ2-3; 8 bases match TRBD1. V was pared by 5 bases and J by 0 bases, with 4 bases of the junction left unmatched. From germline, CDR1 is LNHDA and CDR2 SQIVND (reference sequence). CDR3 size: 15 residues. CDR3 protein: CASSPRTGSTDTQYF. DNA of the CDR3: TGTGCCAGTAGTCCCCGGACAGGGAGCACAGATACGCAGTATTTT.

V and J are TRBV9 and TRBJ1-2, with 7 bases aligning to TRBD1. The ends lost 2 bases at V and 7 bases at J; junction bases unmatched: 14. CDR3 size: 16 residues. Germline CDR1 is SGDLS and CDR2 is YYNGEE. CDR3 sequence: CASSVGGNRGSGGYTF. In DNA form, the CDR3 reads TGTGCCAGCAGCGTTGGGGGTAACAGGGGATCGGGTGGCTACACCTTC.

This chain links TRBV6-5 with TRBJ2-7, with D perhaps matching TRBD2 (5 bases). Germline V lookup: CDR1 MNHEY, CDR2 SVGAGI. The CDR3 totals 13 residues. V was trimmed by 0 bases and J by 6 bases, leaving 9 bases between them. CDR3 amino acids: CASSYSAGVEQYF. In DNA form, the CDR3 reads TGTGCCAGCAGTTACTCGGCCGGGGTCGAGCAGTACTTC.

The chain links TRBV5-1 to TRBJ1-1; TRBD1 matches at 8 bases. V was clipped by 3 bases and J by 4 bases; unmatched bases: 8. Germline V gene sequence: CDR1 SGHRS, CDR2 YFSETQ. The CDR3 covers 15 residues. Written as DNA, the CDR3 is TGCGCCAGCAGCTCCCTTACAGGGGGGAGCACTGAAGCTTTCTTT. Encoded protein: CASSSLTGGSTEAFF.

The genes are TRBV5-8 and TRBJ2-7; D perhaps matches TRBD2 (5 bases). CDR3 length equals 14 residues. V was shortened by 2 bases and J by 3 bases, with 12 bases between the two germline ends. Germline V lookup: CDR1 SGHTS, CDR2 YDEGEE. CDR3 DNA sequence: TGTGCCAGCAGCTTAAGGACGGGGATCTACGAGCAGTACTTC. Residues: CASSLRTGIYEQYF.

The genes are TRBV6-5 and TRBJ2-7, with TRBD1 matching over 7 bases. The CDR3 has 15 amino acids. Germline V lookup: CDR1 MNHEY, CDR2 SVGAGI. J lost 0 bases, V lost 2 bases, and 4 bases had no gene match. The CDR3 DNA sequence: TGTGCCAGCAGTTACGGGCAGGGGGACTCCTACGAGCAGTACTTC. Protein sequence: CASSYGQGDSYEQYF.